This T cell receptor (beta chain) was identified in a study of blood T cell repertoires in COVID-19. The CDR3 is 14 amino acids. The junction had 7 bases not matched to a gene; V was cut back by 2 bases and J by 6 bases. CDR1 is SGHDT, CDR2 YYEEEE, per germline. Method: immunoSEQ multiplex PCR; TCRdb's copy keeps in-frame clones and lacks some. The top ten hold more than 0.95% of the sample, which has more than 300,000 clones, around 90% seen once. This chain links TRBV5-6 with TRBJ1-2, with 7 positions matching TRBD1. The sequenced sample was PBMCs or T cells enriched from blood (not recorded which). The source of this sequence is a woman younger than 35 who had recovered from COVID-19. As DNA, the CDR3 is TGTGCCAGCAGCTTTAATTTACAGGGGAATGGCTACACCTTC. This translates into CASSFNLQGNGYTF.